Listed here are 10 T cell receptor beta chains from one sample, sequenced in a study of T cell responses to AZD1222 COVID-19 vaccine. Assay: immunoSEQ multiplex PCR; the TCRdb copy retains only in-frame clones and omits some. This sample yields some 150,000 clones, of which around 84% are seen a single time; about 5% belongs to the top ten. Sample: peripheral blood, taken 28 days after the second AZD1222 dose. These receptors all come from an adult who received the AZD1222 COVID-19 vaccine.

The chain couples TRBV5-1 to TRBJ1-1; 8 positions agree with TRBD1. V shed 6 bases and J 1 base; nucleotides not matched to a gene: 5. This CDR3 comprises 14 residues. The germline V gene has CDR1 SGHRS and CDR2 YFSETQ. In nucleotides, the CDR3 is TGCGCCAGCACGGAACAGGGGGGGAACACTGAAGCTTTCTTT. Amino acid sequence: CASTEQGGNTEAFF.

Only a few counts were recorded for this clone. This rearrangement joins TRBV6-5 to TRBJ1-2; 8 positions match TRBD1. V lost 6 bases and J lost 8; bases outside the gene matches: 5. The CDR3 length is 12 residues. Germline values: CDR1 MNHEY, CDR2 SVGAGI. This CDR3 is CASSDRGRGYTF. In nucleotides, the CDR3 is TGTGCCAGCAGCGACAGGGGTCGGGGCTACACCTTC.

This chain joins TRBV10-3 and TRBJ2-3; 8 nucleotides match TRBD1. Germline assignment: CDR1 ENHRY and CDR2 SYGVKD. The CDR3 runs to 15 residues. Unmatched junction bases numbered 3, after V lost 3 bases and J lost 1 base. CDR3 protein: CAISDGQGGTDTQYF. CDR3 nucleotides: TGTGCCATCAGTGACGGACAGGGAGGCACAGATACGCAGTATTTT.

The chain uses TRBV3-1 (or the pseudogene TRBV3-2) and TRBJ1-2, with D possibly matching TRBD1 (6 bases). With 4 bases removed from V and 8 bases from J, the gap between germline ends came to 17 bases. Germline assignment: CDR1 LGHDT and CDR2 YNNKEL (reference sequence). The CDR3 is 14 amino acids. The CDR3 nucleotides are TGTGCCAGCAGCCCTTCGACAGGAAGGGCCGGCTACACCTTC. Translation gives CASSPSTGRAGYTF.

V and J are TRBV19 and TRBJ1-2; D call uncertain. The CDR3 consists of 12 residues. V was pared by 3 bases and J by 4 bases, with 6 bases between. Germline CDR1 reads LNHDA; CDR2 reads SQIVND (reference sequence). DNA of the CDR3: TGTGCCAGTAGTATCCCCAGCTATGGCTACACCTTC. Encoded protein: CASSIPSYGYTF.

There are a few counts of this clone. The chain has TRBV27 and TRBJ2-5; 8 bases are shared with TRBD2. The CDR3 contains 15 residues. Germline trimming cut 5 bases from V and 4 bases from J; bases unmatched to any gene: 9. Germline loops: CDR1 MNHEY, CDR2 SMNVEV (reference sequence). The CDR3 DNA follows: TGTGCCAGCAGTCCGTCGGGACTAGGCAGAGAGACCCAGTACTTC. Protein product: CASSPSGLGRETQYF.

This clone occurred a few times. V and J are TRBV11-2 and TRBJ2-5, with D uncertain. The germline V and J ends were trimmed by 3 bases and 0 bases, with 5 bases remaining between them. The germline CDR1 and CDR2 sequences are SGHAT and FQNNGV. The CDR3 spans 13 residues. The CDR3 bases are TGTGCCAGCAGCTTGTCCCACCAAGAGACCCAGTACTTC. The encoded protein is CASSLSHQETQYF.

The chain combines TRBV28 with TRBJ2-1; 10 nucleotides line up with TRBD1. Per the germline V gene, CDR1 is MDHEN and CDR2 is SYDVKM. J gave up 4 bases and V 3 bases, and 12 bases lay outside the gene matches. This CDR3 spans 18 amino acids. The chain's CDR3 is CASSFPLLGTGAYNEQFF. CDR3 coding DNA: TGTGCCAGCAGTTTCCCGCTACTCGGGACAGGGGCTTACAATGAGCAGTTCTTC.

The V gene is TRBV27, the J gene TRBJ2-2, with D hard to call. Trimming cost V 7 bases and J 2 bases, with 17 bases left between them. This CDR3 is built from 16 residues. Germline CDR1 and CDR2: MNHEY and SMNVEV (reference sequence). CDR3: CASIQVGLQNTGELFF. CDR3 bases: TGTGCCAGCATCCAAGTCGGGCTACAAAACACCGGGGAGCTGTTTTTT.

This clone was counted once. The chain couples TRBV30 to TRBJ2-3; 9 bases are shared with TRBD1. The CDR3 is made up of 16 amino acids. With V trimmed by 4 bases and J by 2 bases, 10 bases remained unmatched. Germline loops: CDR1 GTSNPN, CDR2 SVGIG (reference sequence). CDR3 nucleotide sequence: TGTGCCTGGACCCTCCGGGACAGGGTTTCCACAGATACGCAGTATTTT. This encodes CAWTLRDRVSTDTQYF. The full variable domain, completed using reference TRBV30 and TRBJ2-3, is SQTIHQWPATLVQPVGSPLSLECTVEGTSNPNLYWYRQAAGRGLQLLFYSVGIGQISSEVPQNLSASRPQDRQFILSSKKLLLSDSGFYLCAWTLRDRVSTDTQYFGPGTRLTVL.